These 32 T cell receptor beta chains came from one sample sequenced in a study of blood T cell repertoires in COVID-19. Clones were sequenced by immunoSEQ multiplex PCR, and TCRdb holds only the in-frame ones, with some missing. The table records more than 90,000 clones, approximately 87% of them present only once. The sample was peripheral blood. Source of these receptors: a man between 65 and 85 years old who had recovered from COVID-19.

This rearrangement joins TRBV10-3 to TRBJ2-7, with 9 nucleotides matching TRBD2. Losses at the gene ends were 6 bases for V and 6 bases for J; bases not matched to a gene: 15. CDR3 size: 16 residues. CDR1 is ENHRY and CDR2 is SYGVKD in the germline V gene. CDR3 sequence: CAISRPRGGGAVEQYF. CDR3 DNA sequence: TGTGCCATCAGCCGCCCGAGGGGCGGGGGGGCAGTCGAGCAGTACTTC.

The rearrangement uses TRBV5-5 and TRBJ1-2, with D maybe TRBD1 (6 bases). Germline-derived CDR1 and CDR2 are SGHKS and YYEKEE (reference sequence). The CDR3 sequence is 14 residues long. The V and J ends lost 6 bases and 8 bases respectively, with 20 bases between them. This CDR3 reads CASTHFKQGDGYTF. DNA of the CDR3: TGTGCCAGCACCCATTTCAAACAGGGCGACGGCTACACCTTC.

This rearrangement joins TRBV7-2 to TRBJ2-5; TRBD2 might be the D (5 bases). The germline V gene encodes CDR1 SGHTA and CDR2 FQGNSA. Trimming took 8 bases from V and 0 from J, leaving 13 bases between them. CDR3 length: 14 residues. The CDR3 nucleotides read TGTGCCAGCTCCCTAGCCCGTTACCAAGAGACCCAGTACTTC. Translation gives CASSLARYQETQYF.

This chain uses TRBV30 with TRBJ2-3, with a tentative D call TRBD2 (6 bases). Trimming took 5 bases from V and 2 from J, leaving 14 bases between them. Germline V gene lookup returns CDR1 GTSNPN and CDR2 SVGIG (reference sequence). This CDR3 is 14 amino acids long. Here the CDR3 DNA reads TGTGCCTGGCAAGTCGGGGGAAACACAGATACGCAGTATTTT. Protein: CAWQVGGNTDTQYF.

The chain uses TRBV27 and TRBJ1-5; 7 bases fit TRBD1. The germline V gene has CDR1 MNHEY and CDR2 SMNVEV (reference sequence). The V segment lost 7 bases and the J segment 5 bases; nucleotides outside the gene matches: 14. The CDR3 is 16 residues long. The DNA of the CDR3 is TGTGCCAGCAACACCGGAGAGGGGGCGAGTGATCAGCCCCAGCATTTT. Its translation is CASNTGEGASDQPQHF.

V gene TRBV20-1 combines with J gene TRBJ2-7; tentatively, D is TRBD2 (6 bases). The V end lost 3 bases, the J end lost 8 bases, and 11 bases lay between the germline ends. The CDR3 spans 11 residues. CDR1 and CDR2 (germline): DFQATT, SNEGSKA (reference sequence). CDR3 bases: TGCAGTGCTAGTAACGGGGGACAGCAGTACTTC. Protein sequence: CSASNGGQQYF.

CDR3 DNA: TGTGCCAGCAGCCCACTCCTGACGGTTGGCAGACAGGGTTGGAAGGATCAGCCCCAGCATTTT. Translation: CASSPLLTVGRQGWKDQPQHF. The chain couples TRBV3-1 (or the pseudogene TRBV3-2) to TRBJ1-5; 7 bases are shared with TRBD1. J gave up 5 bases and V 4 bases, and 26 bases lay outside the gene matches. The CDR3 has 21 amino acids. Germline CDR1 and CDR2: LGHDT and YNNKEL (reference sequence).

This clone turned up a few times. Written as DNA, the CDR3 is TGTGCCAGCAGCTTGGACAGCTCGTCCACTGAAGCTTTCTTT. This sequence encodes CASSLDSSSTEAFF. The rearrangement joins TRBV5-4 to TRBJ1-1; no definite D call. This CDR3 has 14 amino acids. The V gene's germline CDR1 is SGHNT and CDR2 YYREEE (reference sequence). V was clipped by 0 bases and J by 4 bases, with 10 bases between them.

The V and J genes are TRBV27 and TRBJ2-5, with 10 bases aligning to TRBD1. Germline V CDR1 and CDR2: MNHEY, SMNVEV (reference sequence). The length of the CDR3 is 14 residues. V shed 6 bases and J 5 bases; nucleotides not matched to a gene: 6. DNA of the CDR3: TGTGCCAGCAGGGGACAGGGGAGGTGGGAGACCCAGTACTTC. Translating gives CASRGQGRWETQYF.

The gene calls are TRBV28 and TRBJ1-2, with 8 bases fitting TRBD1. Germline assignment: CDR1 MDHEN and CDR2 SYDVKM. CDR3 length: 14 residues. Unmatched junction bases numbered 8, after V lost 7 bases and J lost 4 bases. The chain's CDR3 is CASKRRTGGYGYTF. CDR3 bases: TGTGCCAGCAAACGGCGCACAGGGGGCTATGGCTACACCTTC.

The CDR3 here is CASSPIGVGGSPLHF. In DNA form, the CDR3 reads TGTGCCAGCAGCCCCATTGGGGTTGGAGGTTCACCCCTCCACTTT. This chain links TRBV28 with TRBJ1-6; no clear D gene. V shed 6 bases and J shed 9 bases, with 18 bases lying between them. CDR3 length: 15 amino acids. CDR1 and CDR2 (germline): MDHEN, SYDVKM.

The rearrangement joins TRBV9 to TRBJ2-2, with TRBD2 matching 11 bases. The germline gives CDR1 SGDLS, CDR2 YYNGEE. Trimming cost V 4 bases and J 5 bases; bases outside gene matches: 19. The CDR3 is made up of 20 amino acids. Here the CDR3 reads CASSPYRRLAGGPDTGELFF. The CDR3 coding sequence is TGTGCCAGCAGCCCCTACCGGAGGTTAGCGGGGGGGCCGGATACCGGGGAGCTGTTTTTT.

V gene TRBV5-4 combines with J gene TRBJ1-2; 7 bases are shared with TRBD1. V dropped 4 bases and J dropped 7; count of bases not matched to a gene: 7. Germline V lookup: CDR1 SGHNT, CDR2 YYREEE (reference sequence). The CDR3 spans 13 residues. CDR3 nucleotide sequence: TGTGCCAGCAGCGCAGACAGGGACTTTGGCTACACCTTC. It yields the protein CASSADRDFGYTF.

This clone was counted only a few times. The V gene is TRBV4-1, the J gene TRBJ2-3, with 7 bases identical to TRBD2. J was trimmed by 6 bases and V by 3 bases; bases with no gene match: 18. Germline V gene sequence: CDR1 MGHRA, CDR2 YSYEKL. The CDR3 has 18 residues. This CDR3 is CASSHTLIRTRGMDTQYF. The CDR3, as DNA: TGCGCCAGCAGCCACACTCTTATTAGGACTAGGGGAATGGATACGCAGTATTTT.

The rearrangement links TRBV27 to TRBJ2-7, with 9 bases that match TRBD2. V gave up 0 bases and J gave up 0 bases; unmatched junction bases: 6. Germline V lookup: CDR1 MNHEY, CDR2 SMNVEV (reference sequence). The CDR3 is made up of 17 amino acids. The CDR3 loop is CASSLSPWREGSYEQYF. In DNA, the CDR3 is TGTGCCAGCAGTTTATCCCCTTGGCGGGAGGGCTCCTACGAGCAGTACTTC.

The gene calls are TRBV30 and TRBJ2-7; 13 bases match TRBD2. The germline CDR1 and CDR2 sequences are GTSNPN and SVGIG (reference sequence). The CDR3 covers 14 residues. The V gene end was trimmed by 8 bases and the J gene end by 4 bases; junction bases not matched to a gene: 8. CDR3 nucleotides: TGTGCCGGGAAAAGGACTAGCGGGAGTTACGAGCAGTACTTC. This translates into CAGKRTSGSYEQYF.

The chain employs TRBV28 and TRBJ2-6; TRBD1 might be the D (7 bases). The CDR3 has 18 amino acids. The V end was cut by 4 bases, the J end by 3 bases, with 19 bases between. Looked up from germline, CDR1 is MDHEN and CDR2 is SYDVKM. The CDR3 loop reads CASSSTGKGGFGANVLTF. The CDR3 nucleotides read TGTGCCAGCAGTTCGACAGGGAAGGGGGGATTTGGGGCCAACGTCCTGACTTTC.

The J gene is TRBJ2-5, the V gene TRBV18, with D hard to call. V was trimmed by 6 bases and J by 0 bases, leaving 8 bases between them. CDR1 and CDR2 (germline): KGHSH, LQKENI. The CDR3 is 13 amino acids. The CDR3 nucleotides read TGTGCCAGCTCGACAACCGACCAAGAGACCCAGTACTTC. This translates into CASSTTDQETQYF.

This clone was counted a single time. The V and J genes are TRBV28 and TRBJ2-7; D unclear. CDR1 is MDHEN and CDR2 is SYDVKM in the germline V gene. CDR3 length: 14 residues. The V gene lost 5 bases and the J gene lost 7 bases, with 18 bases spanning the gap. The CDR3 DNA is TGTGCCAGCAGTACCAATTTATATGGTGAGGAGCAGTACTTC. This encodes CASSTNLYGEEQYF.

The chain is built from TRBV19 and TRBJ2-1; 9 positions agree with TRBD2. Germline trimming cut 7 bases from V and 7 bases from J; bases unmatched to any gene: 8. This CDR3 region has 14 residues. Germline V gene sequence: CDR1 LNHDA, CDR2 SQIVND (reference sequence). The CDR3 protein is CASMKAGGMNEQFF. In DNA form, the CDR3 reads TGTGCCAGTATGAAAGCGGGAGGAATGAATGAGCAGTTCTTC.

The DNA for the CDR3 is TGCGCCAGCAGCTTGAGGGTAGCAGGGGCGGGGGCCAACGTCCTGACTTTC. Its translation is CASSLRVAGAGANVLTF. The rearrangement joins TRBV5-1 to TRBJ2-6, with D maybe TRBD1 (6 bases). There are 17 residues in the CDR3. The ends were cut back, 1 base at V and 4 bases at J, with 15 bases in the middle. Germline values: CDR1 SGHRS, CDR2 YFSETQ.

V gene TRBV11-2 combines with J gene TRBJ2-2; D might be TRBD2 (5 bases). Germline lookup yields CDR1 SGHAT and CDR2 FQNNGV. The V and J ends lost 5 bases and 5 bases respectively, with 12 bases between them. The CDR3 spans 14 residues. The CDR3 sequence is CASSQWWETGELFF. CDR3 nucleotide sequence: TGTGCCAGCAGCCAATGGTGGGAGACCGGGGAGCTGTTTTTT.

The sample holds a few counts of this clone. This chain links TRBV2 with TRBJ2-1; 11 nucleotides align to TRBD2. Germline CDR1 is SNHLY and CDR2 is FYNNEI. The CDR3 contains 15 residues. After removal of 6 bases from V and 3 bases from J, the junction contained 4 bases not matched to a gene. DNA for the CDR3: TGTGCCAGCAGGGTAGCGGGAGGGAGCTACAATGAGCAGTTCTTC. It is translated as CASRVAGGSYNEQFF.

The chain links TRBV30 to TRBJ2-3; TRBD1 agrees at 8 bases. With 3 bases clipped from V and 6 bases from J, the junction kept 5 bases outside the gene matches. CDR3 length: 13 amino acids. Germline assignment: CDR1 GTSNPN and CDR2 SVGIG (reference sequence). The CDR3 sequence is CAWSQQGADTQYF. The CDR3 nucleotides read TGTGCCTGGAGCCAGCAGGGGGCGGATACGCAGTATTTT.

The chain is built from TRBV4-2 and TRBJ1-1; D ambiguous. Germline V gene sequence: CDR1 LGHNA, CDR2 YNFKEQ. The CDR3 runs 16 residues. Trimming shortened V by 4 bases and J by 3 bases, and 18 bases separated the two germline ends. The CDR3 nucleotides are TGTGCCAGCAGCCCCTCTCGCACCGGGGTTGACACTGAAGCTTTCTTT. It yields the protein CASSPSRTGVDTEAFF.

J is TRBJ1-2 and V is TRBV15, with D maybe TRBD1 (6 bases). Trimming pared 2 bases from V and 2 bases from J, leaving 12 bases between. Germline V CDR1 and CDR2: LNHNV, YYDKDF (reference sequence). This CDR3 has 15 residues. Here the CDR3 DNA reads TGTGCCACCAGCAGACGGACAGTTTTCAACTATGGCTACACCTTC. This codes for CATSRRTVFNYGYTF. Drawing the rest from reference TRBV15 and TRBJ1-2, the complete variable domain is DAMVIQNPRYQVTQFGKPVTLSCSQTLNHNVMYWYQQKSSQAPKLLFHYYDKDFNNEADTPDNFQSRRPNTSFCFLDIRSPGLGDTAMYLCATSRRTVFNYGYTFGSGTRLTVV.

The sample holds a few counts of this clone. The chain is built from TRBV6-1 and TRBJ1-1, with D perhaps matching TRBD1 (5 bases). CDR3 length: 14 amino acids. Trimming removed 1 base from V and 4 bases from J, with 10 bases in between. Germline V lookup: CDR1 MNHNS, CDR2 SASEGT. Written as DNA, the CDR3 is TGTGCCAGCAGTGAAGTGGGAAGGGGCACTGAAGCTTTCTTT. Amino acid sequence: CASSEVGRGTEAFF.

The V and J genes are TRBV5-1 and TRBJ1-1; D may be TRBD1 (6 bases). The CDR3 has 17 amino acids. Trimming pared 3 bases from V and 1 base from J, leaving 19 bases between. Germline loops: CDR1 SGHRS, CDR2 YFSETQ. The CDR3 sequence is CASSSAAPTGKNTEAFF. CDR3 sequence (DNA): TGCGCCAGCAGCTCCGCAGCCCCCACAGGGAAGAACACTGAAGCTTTCTTT.

The chain recombines TRBV7-2 with TRBJ2-5; 13 positions agree with TRBD2. V shed 4 bases and J 0 bases; nucleotides not matched to a gene: 8. The CDR3 is 18 residues long. Germline CDR1 is SGHTA and CDR2 is FQGNSA. CDR3 in DNA: TGTGCCAGCAGCTGGAGACTAGCGGGGGGACGGTACCAAGAGACCCAGTACTTC. It translates to CASSWRLAGGRYQETQYF.

The chain uses TRBV28 and TRBJ2-7; 12 bases fit TRBD2. The germline gives CDR1 MDHEN, CDR2 SYDVKM. The CDR3 extends over 13 amino acids. Trimming cost V 8 bases and J 6 bases; bases outside gene matches: 5. CDR3 in amino acids: CASHLAGGPEQYF. The CDR3 nucleotides are TGTGCCAGCCACCTAGCGGGAGGGCCCGAGCAGTACTTC.

The chain is built from TRBV30 and TRBJ1-3, with D unresolved. CDR1 and CDR2 (germline): GTSNPN, SVGIG (reference sequence). Trimming removed 0 bases from V and 4 bases from J, with 7 bases in between. The CDR3 is made up of 13 amino acids. The CDR3: CAWSVSEGNTIYF. The CDR3, as DNA: TGTGCCTGGAGTGTATCGGAGGGAAACACCATATATTTT. The whole variable domain, remainder taken from reference TRBV30 and TRBJ1-3, is SQTIHQWPATLVQPVGSPLSLECTVEGTSNPNLYWYRQAAGRGLQLLFYSVGIGQISSEVPQNLSASRPQDRQFILSSKKLLLSDSGFYLCAWSVSEGNTIYFGEGSWLTVV.

Remarks on this clone: The junction and the germline gene differ at one end; a read error may be behind it. The V and J genes are TRBV5-4 and TRBJ1-2, with TRBD1 matching 7 bases. CDR1 SGHNT and CDR2 YYREEE come from the germline V gene (reference sequence). This CDR3 has 14 residues. The CDR3 sequence is CATSTGQPNYGYTF. CDR3 nucleotides: TGTGCCACCAGCACGGGACAGCCGAACTATGGCTACACCTTC.